The 21 T cell receptor beta chains below all came from one sample that was sequenced in a study of T cells in Graves' hyperthyroidism and ophthalmopathy. Amplification of TCR beta CDR3 regions was performed using RNA transcripts as template. TCR CDR3 underwent first-round RT-PCR with the HTBI primer set. MiXCR was run by TCRdb on the multiplex PCR reads, yielding one entry per CDR3 protein. The sample consists of 100,000 to 140,000 distinct CDR3 sequences, roughly 15% of them appearing once. Specimen: blood. The receptor set was obtained from a woman aged 50 to 60 with Graves' hyperthyroidism.

This clonotype was found a few times. The chain recombines TRBV4-1 with TRBJ2-1; the match to TRBD2 covers 11 bases. This CDR3 is built from 16 residues. Germline V gives CDR1 MGHRA, CDR2 YSYEKL. J was trimmed by 8 bases and V by 1 base; bases with no gene match: 7. CDR3 region: CASSQVLAGGEDEQFF. As DNA, the CDR3 is TGCGCCAGCAGCCAAGTCTTAGCGGGAGGGGAGGATGAGCAGTTCTTC.

This clonotype was observed many times. This chain joins TRBV6-2 or TRBV6-3 and TRBJ2-1; 9 positions match TRBD2. V shed 5 bases and J 6 bases; nucleotides not matched to a gene: 14. CDR1 is MNHEY, CDR2 SVGEGT, per germline. The CDR3 spans 17 residues. Here the CDR3 reads CASSRELISGRINEQFF. As DNA, the CDR3 is TGTGCCAGCAGTCGCGAGTTGATTAGCGGGAGAATCAATGAGCAGTTCTTC.

The V and J genes are TRBV24-1 and TRBJ2-3, with 7 nucleotides matching TRBD2. After removal of 1 base from V and 3 bases from J, the junction contained 6 bases not matched to a gene. CDR1 KGHDR and CDR2 SFDVKD come from the germline V gene. This CDR3 is 16 amino acids long. The DNA for the CDR3 is TGTGCCACCAGTGATTTTCAGCGGGATTTGACAGATACGCAGTATTTT. This sequence encodes CATSDFQRDLTDTQYF.

Ten or more counts support this clonotype. J is TRBJ2-3 and V is TRBV29-1; D might be TRBD1 (5 bases). Trimming took off 2 bases at V and 5 bases at J, with 11 bases between the two ends. CDR1 is SQVTM and CDR2 is ANQGSEA in the germline V gene. This CDR3 contains 13 residues. CDR3 bases: TGCAGCGTTGAAAGGGGTGCGATAGATACGCAGTATTTT. Encoded protein: CSVERGAIDTQYF.

This clonotype occurred many times. CDR3 amino acids: CASRSSYEQYF. DNA for the CDR3: TGTGCCAGCAGATCATCCTACGAGCAGTACTTC. The V call is TRBV11-2, the J call TRBJ2-7; D is undetermined. The V gene's germline CDR1 is SGHAT and CDR2 FQNNGV. V was shortened by 6 bases and J by 1 base, with 4 bases between the two germline ends. The CDR3 spans 11 residues.

This clonotype was seen repeatedly, ten times or more. The genes are TRBV30 and TRBJ1-1; the match to TRBD1 covers 8 bases. CDR3 length equals 12 residues. V lost 4 bases to trimming and J lost 10 bases; unmatched junction nucleotides: 8. In germline, CDR1 is GTSNPN, CDR2 SVGIG (reference sequence). Here the CDR3 reads CAWTGRTGGAFF. The CDR3, as DNA: TGTGCCTGGACAGGACGAACAGGGGGAGCTTTCTTT.

The V call is TRBV2, the J call TRBJ2-1; 10 nucleotides match TRBD2. Germline CDR1 is SNHLY and CDR2 is FYNNEI. The V and J ends lost 8 bases and 2 bases, in that order; junction bases with no gene match: 6. The CDR3 loop spans 15 amino acids. In DNA form, the CDR3 reads TGTGCCAGCGGGGCTAGCGGGAGTCCCTACAATGAGCAGTTCTTC. This sequence encodes CASGASGSPYNEQFF.

At least ten counts were recorded for this clonotype. The chain combines TRBV27 with TRBJ2-7; TRBD2 aligns across 15 bases. V trimming: 2 bases; J trimming: 3 bases; junction bases outside the gene matches: 11. Germline loops: CDR1 MNHEY, CDR2 SMNVEV (reference sequence). The CDR3 extends over 19 amino acids. The CDR3 sequence: CASSLGGLAGGCAYYEQYV. In nucleotides, the CDR3 is TGTGCCAGCAGTTTAGGTGGACTAGCGGGAGGGTGCGCCTACTACGAGCAGTACGTC.

Ten or more counts support this clonotype. The chain is built from TRBV30 and TRBJ1-5, with D unclear. The V gene lost 1 base and the J gene lost 11 bases, with 15 bases spanning the gap. Germline V gene data show CDR1 as GTSNPN and CDR2 as SVGIG (reference sequence). The CDR3 covers 13 residues. Written as DNA, the CDR3 is TGTGCCTGGAGTGCCCAGAGTTCGGGGACCCAGCATTTT. This translates into CAWSAQSSGTQHF.

This clonotype was seen repeatedly, ten times or more. V usage is TRBV29-1 and J usage is TRBJ1-4; a weak D match, TRBD1 (5 bases). The germline gives CDR1 SQVTM, CDR2 ANQGSEA. The CDR3 runs 15 residues. Trimming took 0 bases from V and 3 from J, leaving 11 bases between them. The CDR3 reads CSVEEGGDPNEKLFF. In DNA form, the CDR3 reads TGCAGCGTTGAAGAGGGAGGGGACCCTAATGAAAAACTGTTTTTT.

The sample holds many counts of this clonotype. The rearrangement links TRBV18 to TRBJ1-2; 8 nucleotides align to TRBD1. There are 15 residues in the CDR3. With 0 bases clipped from V and 4 bases from J, the junction kept 4 bases outside the gene matches. Germline V gene lookup returns CDR1 KGHSH and CDR2 LQKENI. The CDR3 DNA follows: TGTGCCAGCTCACCACCGGACAGGGATCCCTATGGCTACACCTTC. Protein product: CASSPPDRDPYGYTF. The full variable domain, completed using reference TRBV18 and TRBJ1-2, is NAGVMQNPRHLVRRRGQEARLRCSPMKGHSHVYWYRQLPEEGLKFMVYLQKENIIDESGMPKERFSAEFPKEGPSILRIQQVVRGDSAAYFCASSPPDRDPYGYTFGSGTRLTVV.

This clonotype was counted only a few times. The V call is TRBV3-1, the J call TRBJ1-5; the D is unclear. Germline CDR1 LGHDT, CDR2 YNNKEL (reference sequence). The CDR3 contains 16 residues. The V and J ends lost 1 base and 2 bases respectively, with 12 bases between them. CDR3 sequence (DNA): TGTGCCAGCAGCCAAGGCCCCCCCGGGGGCAATCAGCCCCAGCATTTT. This translates into CASSQGPPGGNQPQHF.

The sample holds many counts of this clonotype. The J gene is TRBJ2-1, the V gene TRBV6-2 or TRBV6-3; the match to TRBD2 covers 9 bases. In germline, CDR1 is MNHEY, CDR2 SVGEGT. The V gene end was trimmed by 5 bases and the J gene end by 5 bases; junction bases not matched to a gene: 16. CDR3 length: 18 residues. The CDR3, as DNA: TGTGCCAGCAGTCCTCTGTCCCCGACTAGCGGAGTAAACAATGAGCAGTTCTTC. This translates into CASSPLSPTSGVNNEQFF.

About this clonotype itself: The germline gene is not matched at one end of the junction; a read error may be the cause. The rearrangement joins TRBV5-1 to TRBJ2-1; TRBD2 agrees at 12 bases. CDR3 length: 15 residues. CDR1 and CDR2 from the germline V gene are SGHRS and YFSETQ. CDR3 in amino acids: CASSSPGLAGNEQFF. The CDR3 DNA reads TGTGCCAGCAGCTCGCCGGGACTAGCGGGCAATGAGCAGTTCTTC.

This clonotype was observed many times. J is TRBJ2-7 and V is TRBV5-1, with a tentative D call TRBD2 (6 bases). The CDR3 is 12 residues long. Looked up from germline, CDR1 is SGHRS and CDR2 is YFSETQ. The V gene lost 4 bases and the J gene lost 6 bases, with 11 bases spanning the gap. CDR3 bases: TGCGCCAGCAGCACAGCAGCGGGCGAGCAGTACTTC. Translated, it gives CASSTAAGEQYF.

This clonotype was picked up one time. A much larger clone differs by one base, so this may be a read error. The chain recombines TRBV12-3 or TRBV12-4 with TRBJ2-1, with 9 positions matching TRBD1. Gene TRBJ2-7 matches the end of the DNA better, so the J call may be wrong. The CDR3 spans 17 residues. CDR3 region: CASSLWGDRVGPNEQYF. Here the CDR3 DNA reads TGTGCCAGCAGTTTATGGGGGGACAGGGTTGGGCCCAATGAGCAGTACTTC.

This clonotype appeared many times. The rearrangement uses TRBV5-1 and TRBJ2-5, with 7 bases lining up with TRBD2. The CDR3 consists of 15 residues. After removal of 2 bases from V and 5 bases from J, the junction contained 9 bases not matched to a gene. Looked up from germline, CDR1 is SGHRS and CDR2 is YFSETQ. CDR3 nucleotides: TGCGCCAGCAGCTTAGGCCCGGCCGGGGGGGAGACCCAGTACTTC. It specifies CASSLGPAGGETQYF. Drawing the rest from reference TRBV5-1 and TRBJ2-5, the complete variable domain is KAGVTQTPRYLIKTRGQQVTLSCSPISGHRSVSWYQQTPGQGLQFLFEYFSETQRNKGNFPGRFSGRQFSNSRSEMNVSTLELGDSALYLCASSLGPAGGETQYFGPGTRLLVL.

The chain combines TRBV2 with TRBJ2-7; 11 bases match TRBD1. Trimming took 7 bases from V and 7 from J; bases not matched to a gene: 9. Germline loops: CDR1 SNHLY, CDR2 FYNNEI. This CDR3 has 14 residues. CDR3 loop: CASTSGTGGREQYF. CDR3 nucleotide sequence: TGTGCCAGCACCTCCGGGACAGGGGGAAGAGAGCAGTACTTC.

This clonotype came up many times. The rearrangement links TRBV14 to TRBJ1-2, with D perhaps matching TRBD1 (6 bases). The CDR3 loop spans 12 amino acids. CDR1 is SGHDN and CDR2 is FVKESK in the germline V gene. V lost 10 bases and J lost 2, with 11 bases in between. The CDR3 DNA is TGTGCCATCTGGGGGGCAAACTATGGCTACACCTTC. Translated, it gives CAIWGANYGYTF.

This clonotype was counted at least ten times. The chain recombines TRBV3-1 with TRBJ2-3; 7 bases line up with TRBD2. Trimming removed 4 bases from V and 5 bases from J; junction bases left unmatched: 9. This CDR3 has 15 residues. Germline V gene lookup returns CDR1 LGHDT and CDR2 YNNKEL (reference sequence). The CDR3 region is CASSLSAGEVDTQYF. In nucleotides, the CDR3 is TGTGCCAGCAGCCTTTCGGCGGGAGAGGTAGATACGCAGTATTTT.

This clonotype has ten or more counts. The chain has TRBV27 and TRBJ2-3, with D uncertain. The CDR3 has 14 amino acids. Trimming shortened V by 1 base and J by 4 bases, and 9 bases separated the two germline ends. Germline CDR1 is MNHEY and CDR2 is SMNVEV (reference sequence). Here the CDR3 DNA reads TGTGCCAGCAGTTTATTCCCCCCGCCAGATACGCAGTATTTT. Its protein product is CASSLFPPPDTQYF.